These 26 T cell receptor beta chains came from one sample sequenced in a study of blood T cell repertoires in COVID-19. Generated by immunoSEQ multiplex PCR, the TCRdb table keeps only in-frame clones and is missing some. The table lists roughly 250,000 clones, under 95% of them singletons, with less than 2.5% in the top ten. Sample: PBMCs or T cells enriched from blood (not recorded which). The origin of the receptors is a woman aged 18-29 years who had recovered from COVID-19.

The chain has TRBV12-3 or TRBV12-4 and TRBJ2-5; tentatively, D is TRBD2 (6 bases). V was shortened by 5 bases and J by 3 bases, with 10 bases between the two germline ends. The CDR3 contains 13 residues. CDR3 sequence reads: CASSPWGEETQYF. Written as DNA, the CDR3 is TGTGCCAGCAGTCCTTGGGGGGAAGAGACCCAGTACTTC.

The V gene is TRBV5-1, the J gene TRBJ2-2; 9 nucleotides line up with TRBD2. The CDR3 has 15 amino acids. Germline CDR1 reads SGHRS; CDR2 reads YFSETQ. V gave up 2 bases and J gave up 6 bases; unmatched junction bases: 5. The CDR3 reads CASSFSGSDSGELFF. CDR3 nucleotide sequence: TGCGCCAGCAGCTTTAGCGGGAGCGATTCCGGGGAGCTGTTTTTT.

The V and J genes are TRBV18 and TRBJ1-3; D gene uncertain. The CDR3 consists of 13 residues. V lost 3 bases and J lost 0, with 3 bases in between. The germline V gene encodes CDR1 KGHSH and CDR2 LQKENI. The CDR3 loop reads CASSPNSGNTIYF. In DNA form, the CDR3 reads TGTGCCAGCTCACCCAACTCTGGAAACACCATATATTTT.

V gene TRBV3-1 (or the pseudogene TRBV3-2) combines with J gene TRBJ1-1, with D perhaps TRBD1 (6 bases). CDR1 and CDR2 from the germline V gene are LGHDT and YNNKEL (reference sequence). V was trimmed by 9 bases and J by 6 bases, leaving 17 bases between them. The CDR3 covers 13 residues. CDR3 loop: CASRAQGMAEAFF. The CDR3 DNA is TGTGCCAGTCGAGCCCAGGGGATGGCTGAAGCTTTCTTT.

This clone was picked up one time. This chain uses TRBV5-8 with TRBJ2-1; 9 bases are a match to TRBD2. Germline V gene sequence: CDR1 SGHTS, CDR2 YDEGEE. This CDR3 has 16 residues. With V trimmed by 0 bases and J by 7 bases, 8 bases remained unmatched. The CDR3 is CASSLATSGWYNEQFF. The DNA for the CDR3 is TGTGCCAGCAGCTTGGCGACTAGCGGATGGTATAATGAGCAGTTCTTC.

This clone was counted between two and nine times. The rearrangement uses TRBV7-9 and TRBJ1-1, with a possible D match to TRBD1 (5 bases). Between the trimmed V and J ends, which lost 2 bases and 3 bases, there was a span of 16 bases. The germline gives CDR1 SEHNR, CDR2 FQNEAQ (reference sequence). This CDR3 contains 16 residues. The CDR3 DNA reads TGTGCCAGCAGCTTACCAGGGTTTAATCGGGACACTGAAGCTTTCTTT. Residues: CASSLPGFNRDTEAFF.

This chain connects TRBV9 to TRBJ2-5, with D perhaps TRBD1 (5 bases). The CDR3 extends over 15 amino acids. The germline CDR1 and CDR2 sequences are SGDLS and YYNGEE. Deletions cut 0 bases from V and 2 bases from J, with 11 bases between. The CDR3 loop is CASSVEQGTQETQYF. CDR3 sequence (DNA): TGTGCCAGCAGCGTAGAGCAGGGAACTCAAGAGACCCAGTACTTC.

The V and J genes are TRBV28 and TRBJ1-1; 9 bases are shared with TRBD1. This CDR3 is 14 amino acids long. The germline V gene has CDR1 MDHEN and CDR2 SYDVKM. V lost 6 bases and J lost 8; bases outside the gene matches: 10. The CDR3, as DNA: TGTGCCAGCAGCCCCACAGGGGGCGTCCAAGAAGCTTTCTTT. Translated, it gives CASSPTGGVQEAFF.

The CDR3 loop is CASSPGLVNEQFF. The CDR3 nucleotides read TGTGCCAGCAGCCCAGGACTAGTGAATGAGCAGTTCTTC. This chain joins TRBV7-2 and TRBJ2-1; 7 nucleotides align to TRBD2. Trimming took 5 bases from V and 7 from J; bases not matched to a gene: 5. CDR1 is SGHTA, CDR2 FQGNSA, per germline. The CDR3 spans 13 residues. The full variable domain, its missing parts supplied by reference TRBV7-2 and TRBJ2-1, is GAGVSQSPSNKVTEKGKDVELRCDPISGHTALYWYRQSLGQGLEFLIYFQGNSAPDKSGLPSDRFSAERTGGSVSTLTIQRTQQEDSAVYLCASSPGLVNEQFFGPGTRLTVL.

The chain combines TRBV6-4 with TRBJ1-2; no definite D call. The CDR3 has 15 amino acids. Looked up from germline, CDR1 is MRHNA and CDR2 is SNTAGT. Trimming left V 2 bases short and J 7 bases short, with 17 bases between. As DNA, the CDR3 is TGTGCCAGCAGTGACATTCCAGAGGCTCTATCTGGCTACACCTTC. Its protein product is CASSDIPEALSGYTF.

This clone was recorded once. Other DNA sequences within the sample encode an identical CDR3. This chain uses TRBV28 with TRBJ1-2; TRBD1 is a possible D gene (5 bases). The V end was cut by 6 bases, the J end by 8 bases, with 16 bases between. The CDR3 covers 13 residues. Germline lookup yields CDR1 MDHEN and CDR2 SYDVKM. CDR3 bases: TGTGCCAGCAGCCTATTTAGGGGCAGAGGCTACACCTTC. This translates into CASSLFRGRGYTF.

The chain recombines TRBV18 with TRBJ2-7; 8 bases line up with TRBD1. The CDR3 consists of 14 residues. Germline-derived CDR1 and CDR2 are KGHSH and LQKENI. V was clipped by 6 bases and J by 12 bases; unmatched bases: 16. CDR3 sequence: CASSQGAEIRDLYF. The CDR3 DNA sequence: TGTGCCAGCTCCCAGGGGGCGGAGATACGTGATCTGTACTTC.

The gene calls are TRBV5-5 and TRBJ1-2, with 7 bases aligning to TRBD1. Germline V lookup: CDR1 SGHKS, CDR2 YYEKEE (reference sequence). The CDR3 spans 15 residues. J lost 6 bases, V lost 0 bases, and 8 bases had no gene match. CDR3 nucleotides: TGTGCCAGCAGCTTGGTTTGGACAGGCGCCGATGGCTACACCTTC. Protein product: CASSLVWTGADGYTF. The whole variable domain, filled in from reference TRBV5-5 and TRBJ1-2, reads DAGVTQSPTHLIKTRGQQVTLRCSPISGHKSVSWYQQVLGQGPQFIFQYYEKEERGRGNFPDRFSARQFPNYSSELNVNALLLGDSALYLCASSLVWTGADGYTFGSGTRLTVV.

Only one count was recorded for this clone. The gene calls are TRBV27 and TRBJ2-7; maybe TRBD2 (5 bases). Looked up from germline, CDR1 is MNHEY and CDR2 is SMNVEV (reference sequence). With 0 bases removed from V and 5 bases from J, the gap between germline ends came to 8 bases. CDR3 length equals 13 residues. CDR3: CASSLSWRDEQYF. CDR3 in DNA: TGTGCCAGCAGTTTATCTTGGCGGGACGAGCAGTACTTC.

The V and J genes are TRBV7-9 and TRBJ2-7, with 8 positions matching TRBD2. Germline V gives CDR1 SEHNR, CDR2 FQNEAQ (reference sequence). Germline trimming cut 1 base from V and 2 bases from J; bases unmatched to any gene: 7. This CDR3 has 16 amino acids. The chain's CDR3 is CASSLGGGRHTYEQYF. The DNA of the CDR3 is TGTGCCAGCAGCTTAGGCGGGGGGCGTCACACCTACGAGCAGTACTTC.

V gene TRBV6-2 or TRBV6-3 combines with J gene TRBJ2-3; 9 bases line up with TRBD2. The CDR3 extends over 17 amino acids. Trimming took 2 bases from V and 1 from J; bases not matched to a gene: 7. Germline V lookup: CDR1 MNHEY, CDR2 SVGEGT. In nucleotides, the CDR3 is TGTGCCAGCAGTTACGGATCTAGCGGGGTAGGCACAGATACGCAGTATTTT. Encoded protein: CASSYGSSGVGTDTQYF.

V usage is TRBV2 and J usage is TRBJ1-3; possibly TRBD1 for D (5 bases). Germline CDR1 reads SNHLY; CDR2 reads FYNNEI. Deletions cut 1 base from V and 2 bases from J, with 9 bases between. This CDR3 has 15 residues. CDR3 DNA sequence: TGTGCCAGCAGTGAAGGGGCAGGGACTGGAAACACCATATATTTT. It codes for CASSEGAGTGNTIYF. The full variable domain, completed using reference TRBV2 and TRBJ1-3, is EPEVTQTPSHQVTQMGQEVILRCVPISNHLYFYWYRQILGQKVEFLVSFYNNEISEKSEIFDDQFSVERPDGSNFTLKIRSTKLEDSAMYFCASSEGAGTGNTIYFGEGSWLTVV.

This chain connects TRBV7-9 to TRBJ1-2, with D maybe TRBD1 (6 bases). The CDR3 is 17 residues long. Looked up from germline, CDR1 is SEHNR and CDR2 is FQNEAQ (reference sequence). Trimming stripped 7 bases from V and 4 bases from J, with 25 bases between. The CDR3 DNA follows: TGTGCCAGCACCCTGATCCGTGGGCGGGGGCGCAGCTATGGCTACACCTTC. It yields the protein CASTLIRGRGRSYGYTF.

The chain links TRBV18 to TRBJ1-1, with D unresolved. CDR1 is KGHSH and CDR2 is LQKENI in the germline V gene. Trimming shortened V by 1 base and J by 5 bases, and 5 bases separated the two germline ends. CDR3 length: 12 amino acids. CDR3 bases: TGTGCCAGCTCACCACAGAGAACTGAAGCTTTCTTT. Translation gives CASSPQRTEAFF.

The CDR3 spells CASRLDASGQETQYF. The CDR3 coding sequence is TGTGCAAGTCGCTTAGATGCTAGCGGGCAAGAGACCCAGTACTTC. The gene calls are TRBV12-2 and TRBJ2-5; the table's D call of TRBD2 was not tested on the DNA. TRBV12-2 is classified as a pseudogene. The CDR3 runs to 15 residues.

The chain has TRBV10-3 and TRBJ2-1, with 9 bases fitting TRBD2. The CDR3 consists of 15 residues. Germline V gene data show CDR1 as ENHRY and CDR2 as SYGVKD. V was pared by 3 bases and J by 9 bases, with 9 bases of the junction left unmatched. CDR3 coding DNA: TGTGCCATCAGTGAAGGCGGGAGGGCCGAGGTTGAGCAGTTCTTC. Residues: CAISEGGRAEVEQFF.

This chain joins TRBV27 and TRBJ2-7, with TRBD1 identical over 7 bases. After removal of 0 bases from V and 3 bases from J, the junction contained 5 bases not matched to a gene. The CDR3 totals 15 residues. The germline gives CDR1 MNHEY, CDR2 SMNVEV (reference sequence). The CDR3 protein is CASSLSWTGNYEQYF. The CDR3 DNA follows: TGTGCCAGCAGTTTATCGTGGACAGGAAACTACGAGCAGTACTTC.

V is TRBV11-2 and J is TRBJ1-1; TRBD1 aligns across 9 bases. CDR1 is SGHAT, CDR2 FQNNGV, per germline. The V gene end was trimmed by 6 bases and the J gene end by 5 bases; junction bases not matched to a gene: 10. The CDR3 has 15 residues. CDR3 loop: CASSFTGGRRTEAFF. The CDR3 DNA is TGTGCCAGCAGTTTTACAGGGGGCAGGCGGACTGAAGCTTTCTTT.

This clone has just one count. V usage is TRBV9 and J usage is TRBJ2-1; 11 nucleotides agree with TRBD2. V shed 3 bases, J shed 5 bases, and the junction held 13 bases outside the gene matches. Per germline, CDR1 SGDLS and CDR2 YYNGEE. This CDR3 is built from 18 residues. CDR3 sequence (DNA): TGTGCCAGCAGCGACGACCCCGTAGCGGGGGGGCTAGACAATGAGCAGTTCTTC. It translates to CASSDDPVAGGLDNEQFF.

The DNA of the CDR3 is TGTGCCAGCTCACTTAGACAGCTCAATCAGCCCCAGCATTTT. The encoded protein is CASSLRQLNQPQHF. The gene calls are TRBV18 and TRBJ1-5, with D tentatively TRBD1 (5 bases). The CDR3 has 14 residues. Germline loops: CDR1 KGHSH, CDR2 LQKENI. Trimming stripped 4 bases from V and 3 bases from J, with 10 bases between. The variable domain in full, completed from reference TRBV18 and TRBJ1-5, reads NAGVMQNPRHLVRRRGQEARLRCSPMKGHSHVYWYRQLPEEGLKFMVYLQKENIIDESGMPKERFSAEFPKEGPSILRIQQVVRGDSAAYFCASSLRQLNQPQHFGDGTRLSIL.

This sequence joins TRBV3-1 (or the pseudogene TRBV3-2) and TRBJ1-2; D is ambiguous. The V gene's germline CDR1 is LGHDT and CDR2 YNNKEL (reference sequence). CDR3 length: 13 residues. Trimming stripped 6 bases from V and 6 bases from J, with 14 bases between. This chain's CDR3 is CASRSRAGDGYTF. In DNA, the CDR3 is TGTGCCAGCAGATCTAGGGCCGGGGATGGCTACACCTTC.